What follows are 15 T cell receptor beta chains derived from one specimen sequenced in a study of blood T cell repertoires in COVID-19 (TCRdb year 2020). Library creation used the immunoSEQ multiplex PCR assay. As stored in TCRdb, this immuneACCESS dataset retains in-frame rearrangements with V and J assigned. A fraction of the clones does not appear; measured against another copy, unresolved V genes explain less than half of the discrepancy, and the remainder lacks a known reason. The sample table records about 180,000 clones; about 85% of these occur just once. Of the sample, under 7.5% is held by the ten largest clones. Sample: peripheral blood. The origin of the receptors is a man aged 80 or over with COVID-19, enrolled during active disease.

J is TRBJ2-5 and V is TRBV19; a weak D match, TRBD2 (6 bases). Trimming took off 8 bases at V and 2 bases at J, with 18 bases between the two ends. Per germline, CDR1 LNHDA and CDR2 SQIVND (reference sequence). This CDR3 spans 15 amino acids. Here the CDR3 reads CASQKLGTAQETQYF. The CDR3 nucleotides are TGTGCCAGTCAAAAATTAGGGACTGCACAAGAGACCCAGTACTTC.

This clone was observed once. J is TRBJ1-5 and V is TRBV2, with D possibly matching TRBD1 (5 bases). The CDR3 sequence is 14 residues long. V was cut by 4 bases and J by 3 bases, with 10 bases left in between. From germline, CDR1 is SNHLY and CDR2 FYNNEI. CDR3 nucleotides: TGTGCCAGCAGTGCCCTGGGGCTCAATCAGCCCCAGCATTTT. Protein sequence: CASSALGLNQPQHF.

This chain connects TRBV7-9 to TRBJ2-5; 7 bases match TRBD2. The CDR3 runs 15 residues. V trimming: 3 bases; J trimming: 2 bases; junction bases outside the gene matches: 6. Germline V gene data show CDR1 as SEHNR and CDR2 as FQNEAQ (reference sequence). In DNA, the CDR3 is TGTGCCAGCAGCTTCGTTTGGGGGGGACAAGAGACCCAGTACTTC. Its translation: CASSFVWGGQETQYF.

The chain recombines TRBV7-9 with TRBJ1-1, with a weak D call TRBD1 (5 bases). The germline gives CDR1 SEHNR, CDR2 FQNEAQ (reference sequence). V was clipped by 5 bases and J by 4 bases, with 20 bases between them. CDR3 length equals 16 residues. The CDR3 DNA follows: TGTGCCAGCAGCCCCCGGGGGGGAAGTGTGGTCACTGAAGCTTTCTTT. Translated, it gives CASSPRGGSVVTEAFF.

The CDR3 spells CASSQERVWGHSGNTIYF. The CDR3 DNA reads as TGCGCCAGCAGCCAAGAAAGGGTTTGGGGGCATTCTGGAAACACCATATATTTT. The chain links TRBV4-1 to TRBJ1-3; maybe TRBD1 (6 bases). Germline V CDR1 and CDR2: MGHRA, YSYEKL. The CDR3 consists of 18 residues. Deletions cut 0 bases from V and 1 base from J, with 16 bases between.

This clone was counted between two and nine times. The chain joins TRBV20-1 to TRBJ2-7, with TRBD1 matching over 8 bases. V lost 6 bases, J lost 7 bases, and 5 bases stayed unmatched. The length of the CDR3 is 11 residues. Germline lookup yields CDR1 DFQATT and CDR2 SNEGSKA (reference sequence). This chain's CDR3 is CSAGQGGEQYF. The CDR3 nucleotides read TGCAGTGCCGGACAGGGTGGGGAGCAGTACTTC.

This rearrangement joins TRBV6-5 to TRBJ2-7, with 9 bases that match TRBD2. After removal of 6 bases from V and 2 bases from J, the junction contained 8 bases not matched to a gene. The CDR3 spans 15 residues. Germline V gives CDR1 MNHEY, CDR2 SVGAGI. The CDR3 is CASSRGGGGAYEQYF. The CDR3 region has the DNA TGTGCCAGCAGCCGAGGCGGCGGGGGGGCCTACGAGCAGTACTTC.

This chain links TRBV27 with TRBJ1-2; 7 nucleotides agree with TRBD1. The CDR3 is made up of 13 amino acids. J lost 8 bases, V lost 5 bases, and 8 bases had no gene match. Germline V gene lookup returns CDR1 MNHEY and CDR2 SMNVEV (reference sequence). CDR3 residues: CASSPQGKGGYTF. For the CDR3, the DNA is TGTGCCAGCAGTCCACAGGGGAAAGGGGGCTACACCTTC.

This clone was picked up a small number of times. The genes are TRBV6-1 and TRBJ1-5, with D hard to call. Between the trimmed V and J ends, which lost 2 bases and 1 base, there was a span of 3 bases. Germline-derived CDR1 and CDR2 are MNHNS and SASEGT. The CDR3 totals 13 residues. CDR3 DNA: TGTGCCAGCAGTGAACGGAGCAATCAGCCCCAGCATTTT. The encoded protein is CASSERSNQPQHF.

This CDR3 reads CASSPGKNTGELFF. CDR3 nucleotide sequence: TGTGCCAGTAGCCCGGGGAAGAATACCGGGGAGCTGTTTTTT. V and J are TRBV19 and TRBJ2-2; D may be TRBD2 (5 bases). Looked up from germline, CDR1 is LNHDA and CDR2 is SQIVND (reference sequence). V was cut by 6 bases and J by 5 bases, with 13 bases left in between. The CDR3 has 14 amino acids.

Here the CDR3 reads CASSPGAEAFF. The DNA for the CDR3 is TGTGCCAGCTCACCGGGAGCGGAAGCTTTCTTT. The gene calls are TRBV18 and TRBJ1-1; no clear D. Trimming took 3 bases from V and 8 from J, leaving 7 bases between them. The CDR3 runs to 11 residues. CDR1 KGHSH and CDR2 LQKENI come from the germline V gene.

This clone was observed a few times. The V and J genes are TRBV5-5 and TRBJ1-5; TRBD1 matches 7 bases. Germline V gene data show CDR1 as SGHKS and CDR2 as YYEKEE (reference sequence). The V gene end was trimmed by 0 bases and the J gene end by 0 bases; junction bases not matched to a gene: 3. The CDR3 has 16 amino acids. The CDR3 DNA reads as TGTGCCAGCAGCTTGGACAGGGGTTATAGCAATCAGCCCCAGCATTTT. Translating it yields CASSLDRGYSNQPQHF. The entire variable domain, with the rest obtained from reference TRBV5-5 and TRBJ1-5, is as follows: DAGVTQSPTHLIKTRGQQVTLRCSPISGHKSVSWYQQVLGQGPQFIFQYYEKEERGRGNFPDRFSARQFPNYSSELNVNALLLGDSALYLCASSLDRGYSNQPQHFGDGTRLSIL.

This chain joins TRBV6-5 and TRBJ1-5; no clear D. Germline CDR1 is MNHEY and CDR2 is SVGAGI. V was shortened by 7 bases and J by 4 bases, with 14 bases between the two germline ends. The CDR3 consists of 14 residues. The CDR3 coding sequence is TGTGCCAGCATACCTTCGACGGGAAATCAGCCCCAGCATTTT. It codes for CASIPSTGNQPQHF.

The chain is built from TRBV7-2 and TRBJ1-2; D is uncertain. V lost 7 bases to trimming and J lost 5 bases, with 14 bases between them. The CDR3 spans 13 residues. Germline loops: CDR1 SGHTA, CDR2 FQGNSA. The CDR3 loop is CASTPRSAYGYTF. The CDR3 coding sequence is TGTGCCAGCACCCCCAGAAGTGCTTATGGCTACACCTTC.

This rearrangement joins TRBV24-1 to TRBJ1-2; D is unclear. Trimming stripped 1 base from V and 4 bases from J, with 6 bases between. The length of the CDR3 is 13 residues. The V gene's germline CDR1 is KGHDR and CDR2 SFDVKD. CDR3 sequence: CATSDFNSYGYTF. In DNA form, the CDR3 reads TGTGCCACCAGTGATTTCAATAGCTATGGCTACACCTTC.